This TCR beta chain was sequenced in a study of post-analysis software for immune sequencing data (dated by TCRdb to 2015 to 2017). Study-wide context: Recorded disease courses included relapsing-remitting, secondary progressive and progressive-relapsing multiple sclerosis, with some patients lacking subtype annotation. A subset of samples was prepared in parallel using single-end sample barcoding, then pooled and co-amplified after Illumina adapter ligation. Patient repertoires were compared against roughly 12 previously published healthy control repertoires from donors aged about 6 to 26 years.

The library was generated by PCR. The data were produced on an Illumina HiSeq 2500. To reduce PCR and sequencing biases, unique molecular identifiers were built into the TCR beta cDNA libraries. Every 1 to 10 million input T cells yielded roughly 0.5 million cDNA molecules, meaning each molecule approximated one T cell. The patient libraries were prepared and sequenced using the same protocol as the earlier healthy control dataset. Within a given batch, samples were prepared together, multiplexed and sequenced on the same HiSeq lane. The paper's processing steps were these. Raw barcoded reads were processed with MIGEC, discarding single-read molecular identifier groups before consensus assembly and CDR3 extraction. VDJtools was used for post-analysis of the clonotype tables, with diversity normalized by down-sampling every dataset to the smallest sample size. Repertoire overlap clustering matched CDR3 amino acid but not nucleotide sequences to correct batch-related cross-sample contamination. Through fastp at Q25 and MiXCR, TCRdb rebuilt clones from the public reads, retaining in-frame beta chains. Rows matching on CDR3 protein sequence are summarized as one entry with the most common DNA and genes. The V and J calls reflect TCRdb's pipeline rather than the authors' work. The table for this sample lists 450,000 to 650,000 distinct CDR3 sequences; 44% of them were counted only once. The ten largest clones represent around 1.7% of the sample.

The investigation overall reported the following: Significantly higher frequencies in patients than in controls were found for about five TRBV segments, including TRBV5-6, TRBV5-1 and TRBV20-1. The multiple sclerosis patient group was slightly younger than the control group. Direct clustering with F measure showed strong co-clustering of samples prepared in the same batch, prompting a batch-effect correction. Normalized Chao1 diversity was significantly lower in multiple sclerosis patients than controls, suggesting substantial peripheral T-cell clonal expansion.

To demonstrate the VDJtools post-analysis software, the study profiled TCR beta repertoires from the peripheral blood of 10 to 15 young patients with multiple sclerosis. The multiple sclerosis patients were children and adolescents between roughly 6 and 17 years of age. Sequences SNHLY (CDR1) and FYNNEI (CDR2) are obtained from the germline V gene. The CDR3 covers 16 residues, taking in both the cysteine and the phenylalanine. Solely the CDR3 DNA is kept, with 48 bases framed from the first base. V and J are truncated by 2 bases and 8 bases respectively, leaving an intervening sequence of 19 bases. In the case of this clonotype: Its recognized antigen is unknown. The sample holds no much larger clone one base away, and base qualities are not on file.

The clonotype comes from a girl aged 5 to 17 with multiple sclerosis. Here the chain combines TRBV2 and TRBJ2-1; TRBD2 is possibly the D segment (7 matching bases). Sequenced: blood. Read as DNA, the sequence is TGTGCCAGCAGTGAACTTGCACTGGCGGGGGCCGATGAGCAGTTCTTC. Its amino acids are CASSELALAGADEQFF.